This TCR beta chain stems from a study of graft-versus-host responses after intestinal transplantation. Study-level information: Transplants were multivisceral, liver-intestinal, or isolated intestinal.

The germline CDR1 and CDR2 sequences are SGDLS and YYNGEE. CDR3 size: 15 residues. V gave up 4 bases and J gave up 4 bases; unmatched junction bases: 5. TCRdb keeps only in-frame clones here, not all; method: immunoSEQ multiplex PCR. Among around 89,000 clones listed, just under 95% were seen once. As to this clone: Its antigen is unknown.

This rearrangement joins TRBV9 to TRBJ2-1; 10 bases are a match to TRBD1. The sequence derives from a human donor who was the organ donor for an intestinal transplant. Specimen: unstimulated CD8+ T cells sorted from spleen or lymph node cells, collected before transplant. The CDR3 region has the DNA TGTGCCAGCAGCCCCGGGACAGGGGAATACAATGAGCAGTTCTTC. Residues: CASSPGTGEYNEQFF.